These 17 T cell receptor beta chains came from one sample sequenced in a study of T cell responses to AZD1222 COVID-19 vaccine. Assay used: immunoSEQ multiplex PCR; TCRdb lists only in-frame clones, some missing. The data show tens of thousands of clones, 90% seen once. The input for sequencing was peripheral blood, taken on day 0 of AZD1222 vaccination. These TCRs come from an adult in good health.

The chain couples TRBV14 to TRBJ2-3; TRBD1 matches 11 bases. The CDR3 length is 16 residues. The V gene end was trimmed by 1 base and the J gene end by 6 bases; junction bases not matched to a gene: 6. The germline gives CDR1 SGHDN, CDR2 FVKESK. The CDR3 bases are TGTGCCAGCAGCCAAGGGTGGACAGGGGGCTTGGATACGCAGTATTTT. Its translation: CASSQGWTGGLDTQYF.

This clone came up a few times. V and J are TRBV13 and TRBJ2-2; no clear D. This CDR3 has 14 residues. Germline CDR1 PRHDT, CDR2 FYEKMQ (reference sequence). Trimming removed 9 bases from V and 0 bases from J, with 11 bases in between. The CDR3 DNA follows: TGTGCCAGTTCGAAGCCTCCGAACACCGGGGAGCTGTTTTTT. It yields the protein CASSKPPNTGELFF.

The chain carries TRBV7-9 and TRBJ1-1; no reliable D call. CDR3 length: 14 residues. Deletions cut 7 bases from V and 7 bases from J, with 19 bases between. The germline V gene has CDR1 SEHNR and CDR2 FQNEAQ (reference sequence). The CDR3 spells CASTPRDYRSEAFF. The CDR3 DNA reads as TGTGCCAGCACCCCTAGAGACTATCGGAGTGAAGCTTTCTTT. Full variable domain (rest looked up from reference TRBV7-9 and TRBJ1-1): DTGVSQNPRHKITKRGQNVTFRCDPISEHNRLYWYRQTLGQGPEFLTYFQNEAQLEKSRLLSDRFSAERPKGSFSTLEIQRTEQGDSAMYLCASTPRDYRSEAFFGQGTRLTVV.

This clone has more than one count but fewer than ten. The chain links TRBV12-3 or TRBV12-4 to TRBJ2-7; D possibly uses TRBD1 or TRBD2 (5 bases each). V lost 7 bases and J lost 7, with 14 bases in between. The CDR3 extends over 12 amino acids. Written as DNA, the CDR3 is TGTGCCAGCACAGCCGGGGCTGGAGAGCAGTACTTC. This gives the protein CASTAGAGEQYF.

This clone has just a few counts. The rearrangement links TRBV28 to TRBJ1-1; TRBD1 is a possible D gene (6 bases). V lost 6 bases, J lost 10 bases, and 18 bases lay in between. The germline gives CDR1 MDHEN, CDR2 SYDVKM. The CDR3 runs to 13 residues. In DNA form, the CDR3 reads TGTGCCAGCAGGAGTCACACAGGGACCGTAGCTTTCTTT. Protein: CASRSHTGTVAFF.

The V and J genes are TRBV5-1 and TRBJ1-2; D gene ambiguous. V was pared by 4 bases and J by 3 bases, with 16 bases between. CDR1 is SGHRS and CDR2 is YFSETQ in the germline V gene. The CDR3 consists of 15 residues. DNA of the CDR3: TGCGCCAGCAGCCCTATAGACCCGACCTACTATGGCTACACCTTC. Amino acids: CASSPIDPTYYGYTF.

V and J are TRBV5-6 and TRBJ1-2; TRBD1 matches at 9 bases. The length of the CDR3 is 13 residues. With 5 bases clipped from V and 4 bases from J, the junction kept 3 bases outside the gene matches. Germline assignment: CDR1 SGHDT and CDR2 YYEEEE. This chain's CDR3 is CASSRTGAYGYTF. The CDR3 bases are TGTGCCAGCAGTCGGACAGGGGCCTATGGCTACACCTTC.

The CDR3 spells CASSLEGSSYGYTF. The CDR3 nucleotides read TGTGCCAGCAGTTTGGAGGGGTCGAGCTATGGCTACACCTTC. The rearrangement joins TRBV27 to TRBJ1-2; perhaps TRBD1 as D (5 bases). Germline values: CDR1 MNHEY, CDR2 SMNVEV (reference sequence). The CDR3 is 14 residues long. V shed 3 bases and J shed 4 bases, with 12 bases lying between them.

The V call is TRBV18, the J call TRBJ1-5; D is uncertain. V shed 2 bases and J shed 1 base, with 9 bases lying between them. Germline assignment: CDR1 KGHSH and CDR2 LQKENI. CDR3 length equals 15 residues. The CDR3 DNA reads TGTGCCAGCTCACCAGGGGTCGGAAGCAATCAGCCCCAGCATTTT. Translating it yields CASSPGVGSNQPQHF. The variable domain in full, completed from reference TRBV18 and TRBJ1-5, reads NAGVMQNPRHLVRRRGQEARLRCSPMKGHSHVYWYRQLPEEGLKFMVYLQKENIIDESGMPKERFSAEFPKEGPSILRIQQVVRGDSAAYFCASSPGVGSNQPQHFGDGTRLSIL.

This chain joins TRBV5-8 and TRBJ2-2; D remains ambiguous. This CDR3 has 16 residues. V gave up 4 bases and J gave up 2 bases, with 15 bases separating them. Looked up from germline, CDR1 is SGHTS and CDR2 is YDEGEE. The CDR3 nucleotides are TGTGCCAGCAGCCCCCTCAAGGGCGGAAACACCGGGGAGCTGTTTTTT. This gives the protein CASSPLKGGNTGELFF.

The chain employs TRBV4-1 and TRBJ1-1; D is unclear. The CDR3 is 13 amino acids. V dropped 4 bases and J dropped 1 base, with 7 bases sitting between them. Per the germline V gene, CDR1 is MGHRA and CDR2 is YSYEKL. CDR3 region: CASSRVGNTEAFF. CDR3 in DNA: TGCGCCAGCAGCCGGGTAGGGAACACTGAAGCTTTCTTT.

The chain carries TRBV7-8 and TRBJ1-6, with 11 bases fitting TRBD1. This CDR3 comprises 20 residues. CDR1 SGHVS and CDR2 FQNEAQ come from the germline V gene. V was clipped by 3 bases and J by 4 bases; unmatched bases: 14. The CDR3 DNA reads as TGTGCCAGCAGCTTGGGAACCGGGACAGGGGGTTCTTTTTATAATTCACCCCTCCACTTT. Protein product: CASSLGTGTGGSFYNSPLHF.

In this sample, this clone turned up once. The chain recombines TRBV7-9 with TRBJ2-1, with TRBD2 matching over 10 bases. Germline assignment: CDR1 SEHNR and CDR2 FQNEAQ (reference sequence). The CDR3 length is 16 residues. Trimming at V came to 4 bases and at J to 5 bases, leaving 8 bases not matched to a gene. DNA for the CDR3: TGTGCCAGCAGCTCCTCAAGCGGGGGGGCCGACAATGAGCAGTTCTTC. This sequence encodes CASSSSSGGADNEQFF.

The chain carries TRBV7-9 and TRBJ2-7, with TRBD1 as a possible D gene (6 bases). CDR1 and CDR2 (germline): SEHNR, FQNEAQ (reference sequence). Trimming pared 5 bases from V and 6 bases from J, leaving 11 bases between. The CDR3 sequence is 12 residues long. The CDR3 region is CASSAFRGEQYF. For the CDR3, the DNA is TGTGCCAGCAGCGCCTTCAGGGGCGAGCAGTACTTC.

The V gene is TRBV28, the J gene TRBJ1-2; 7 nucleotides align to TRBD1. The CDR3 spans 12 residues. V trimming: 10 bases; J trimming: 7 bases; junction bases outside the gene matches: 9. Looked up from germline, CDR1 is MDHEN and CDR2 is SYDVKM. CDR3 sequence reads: CANSTGYFGYTF. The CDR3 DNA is TGTGCCAATTCGACAGGGTATTTTGGCTACACCTTC.

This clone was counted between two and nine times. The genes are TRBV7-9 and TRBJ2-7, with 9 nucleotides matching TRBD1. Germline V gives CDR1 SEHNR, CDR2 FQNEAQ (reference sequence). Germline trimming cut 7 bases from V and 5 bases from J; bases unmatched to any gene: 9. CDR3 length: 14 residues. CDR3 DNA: TGTGCCAGCACCTCCGGGACAGGGTCCCACGAGCAGTACTTC. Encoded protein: CASTSGTGSHEQYF.

The CDR3 region has the DNA TGTGCCAGCAGTCCCGGGGAAAATGAGCAGTTCTTC. It encodes CASSPGENEQFF. The V and J genes are TRBV6-6 and TRBJ2-1; D perhaps matches TRBD2 (5 bases). Per the germline V gene, CDR1 is MNHNY and CDR2 is SVGAGI (reference sequence). The CDR3 is made up of 12 amino acids. Trimming removed 5 bases at V and 7 bases at J, with 9 bases between.